This TCR beta chain was sequenced in a study of blood T cell repertoires in COVID-19. The germline V gene encodes CDR1 WNHNN and CDR2 SYGVQD (reference sequence). The ends lost 5 bases at V and 2 bases at J; junction bases unmatched: 7. This CDR3 comprises 15 residues. Libraries were prepared by immunoSEQ multiplex PCR; TCRdb keeps only in-frame clonotypes and omits some of them. The table includes about 400,000 clones, nearly 90% detected once. Cohorts were based on clinical histories the participants reported. V is TRBV10-1 and J is TRBJ2-3; 7 nucleotides line up with TRBD1. The TCR comes from a woman in her forties with acute COVID-19. Sequenced: PBMCs or T cells enriched from blood (not recorded which). The CDR3 DNA reads TGCGCCAGCAGTTCACAGGGGCATCTCACAGATACGCAGTATTTT. Translating gives CASSSQGHLTDTQYF.